This T cell receptor (beta chain) is drawn from a study of graft-versus-host responses after intestinal transplantation. The wider study: Recipients across the board were started on anti-thymocyte globulin induction, then kept on tacrolimus and steroids for about 3 years.

Looked up from germline, CDR1 is MNHEY and CDR2 is SMNVEV (reference sequence). The CDR3 covers 14 residues. V lost 5 bases, J lost 2 bases, and 6 bases stayed unmatched. Generated by immunoSEQ multiplex PCR, the TCRdb table keeps only in-frame clones and is missing some. The repertoire holds 33,000 or so clones, with 90% to 95% as singletons. Study-wide findings and caveats: Patients who carried graft-donor T cell macrochimerism also had high graft-versus-host to host-versus-graft clonal ratios in their allografts. Recipient-marrow GvH clones were detected, some having first appeared in ileum or blood. Early declines in HvG clones that occurred post-transplant were associated with peak circulating GvH clone levels.

Of note for this clone: Its antigen is still unknown.

The clonotype originates from a human patient who received an intestinal transplant, so some T cells may come from the graft donor. The V and J genes are TRBV27 and TRBJ2-7, with 7 bases aligning to TRBD2. The starting material was PBMCs, obtained 16 days after intestinal transplant. CDR3 in amino acids: CASSHSGVPYEQYF. CDR3 bases: TGTGCCAGCAGTCACAGCGGGGTACCCTACGAGCAGTACTTC.